This T cell receptor (beta chain) derives from a study of T-cell reconstitution after alpha-beta-depleted transplantation in children. This clonotype was counted only a few times. This CDR3 comprises 14 residues. V trimming: 3 bases; J trimming: 2 bases; junction bases outside the gene matches: 5. Germline CDR1 reads DFQATT; CDR2 reads SNEGSKA (reference sequence). Molecular barcoding with unique molecular identifiers was used for the TCRbeta library. Using its own MiXCR run on the PCR reads, TCRdb lists one record per CDR3 protein. The table lists a few hundred thousand distinct CDR3 sequences, approximately 12% of them singletons.

The chain combines TRBV20-1 with TRBJ2-3, with TRBD2 matching over 7 bases. The sequence was collected from a human donor who donated a stem cell graft to a child with Fanconi anemia. The sequencing here drew on PBMCs, taken from the stem cell graft. Here the CDR3 reads CSASGGGNTDTQYF. The CDR3, as DNA: TGCAGTGCTAGTGGGGGGGGAAACACAGATACGCAGTATTTT.